This T cell receptor (beta chain) was captured in a study of blood T cell repertoires in COVID-19. The CDR3 has 16 amino acids. Trimming pared 2 bases from V and 4 bases from J, leaving 17 bases between. The germline gives CDR1 SNHLY, CDR2 FYNNEI. Sequencing used immunoSEQ multiplex PCR; TCRdb keeps in-frame clones, though not all of them. This sample has some 110,000 clones, with roughly 83% found just once. The chain employs TRBV2 and TRBJ2-5; possibly TRBD1 for D (6 bases). This receptor was identified in a man aged 25 to 40 with acute or convalescent COVID-19. The sample taken for sequencing was peripheral blood. CDR3 sequence (DNA): TGTGCCAGCAGTGAATTACGCAGGGGCGGTAGAGAGACCCAGTACTTC. This encodes CASSELRRGGRETQYF.